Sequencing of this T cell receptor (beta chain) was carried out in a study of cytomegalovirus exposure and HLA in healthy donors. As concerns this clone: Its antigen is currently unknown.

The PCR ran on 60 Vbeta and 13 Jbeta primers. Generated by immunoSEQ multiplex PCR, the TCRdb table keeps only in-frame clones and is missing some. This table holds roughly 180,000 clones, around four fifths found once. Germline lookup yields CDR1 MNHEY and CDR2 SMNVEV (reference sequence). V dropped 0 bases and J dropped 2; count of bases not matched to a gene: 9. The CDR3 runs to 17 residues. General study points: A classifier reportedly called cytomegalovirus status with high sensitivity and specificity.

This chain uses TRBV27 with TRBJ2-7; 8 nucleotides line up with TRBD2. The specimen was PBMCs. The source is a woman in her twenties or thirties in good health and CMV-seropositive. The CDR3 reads CASSLSPLGLAPYEQYF. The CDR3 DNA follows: TGTGCCAGCAGTTTATCCCCCCTTGGACTAGCCCCCTACGAGCAGTACTTC.